This TCR beta chain was profiled in a study of OX40 agonist ivuxolimab in advanced cancers. Study overall: Antecedent anti-PD-1, anti-PD-L1 or anti-CTLA-4 therapy was permissible, with approximately 44% having received some.

General study findings and limits: The study found among the lowest clonal expansion in partial responders at 0.1-3.0 mg/kg.

Only in-frame clones appear in the TCRdb table, and some are missing; sequencing was by immunoSEQ multiplex PCR. The sample lists under 40,000 clones, around 90% occurring once. Regarding this clone: Its antigen is unknown.

The origin of this receptor is an adult with an advanced solid tumor such as melanoma, head and neck, liver or kidney cancer. The sample was CD4+ or CD8+ T cells sorted from blood, taken in a trial of the OX40 agonist ivuxolimab.

This CDR3 reads CASIGGGESEQFF. CDR3 nucleotide sequence: TGTGCCAGCATCGGGGGTGGGGAGAGTGAGCAGTTCTTC. The chain has TRBV9 and TRBJ2-1; maybe TRBD2 (6 bases). The germline V gene encodes CDR1 SGDLS and CDR2 YYNGEE. The CDR3 loop spans 13 amino acids. The V gene lost 6 bases and the J gene lost 9 bases, with 16 bases spanning the gap.